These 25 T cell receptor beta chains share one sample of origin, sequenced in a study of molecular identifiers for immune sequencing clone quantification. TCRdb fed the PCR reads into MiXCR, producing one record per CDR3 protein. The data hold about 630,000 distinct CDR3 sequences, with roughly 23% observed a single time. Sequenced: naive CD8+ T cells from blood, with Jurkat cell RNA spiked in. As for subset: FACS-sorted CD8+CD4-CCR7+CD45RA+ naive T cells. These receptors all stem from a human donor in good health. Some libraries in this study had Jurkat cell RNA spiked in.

The CDR3 is CASSPFGLAGFNTETQYF. As DNA, the CDR3 is TGTGCCAGCAGCCCGTTTGGACTAGCGGGATTCAATACGGAGACCCAGTACTTC. This rearrangement joins TRBV13 to TRBJ2-5; 12 nucleotides agree with TRBD2. The CDR3 is 18 amino acids. The V and J ends lost 5 bases and 5 bases, in that order; junction bases with no gene match: 15. Looked up from germline, CDR1 is PRHDT and CDR2 is FYEKMQ (reference sequence).

CDR3: CASSFGQSYGYTF. In nucleotides, the CDR3 is TGTGCCAGCAGTTTTGGGCAGTCCTATGGCTACACCTTC. This chain links TRBV27 with TRBJ1-2; the D is unclear. The CDR3 sequence is 13 residues long. Trimming took off 3 bases at V and 4 bases at J, with 9 bases between the two ends. The germline V gene has CDR1 MNHEY and CDR2 SMNVEV (reference sequence).

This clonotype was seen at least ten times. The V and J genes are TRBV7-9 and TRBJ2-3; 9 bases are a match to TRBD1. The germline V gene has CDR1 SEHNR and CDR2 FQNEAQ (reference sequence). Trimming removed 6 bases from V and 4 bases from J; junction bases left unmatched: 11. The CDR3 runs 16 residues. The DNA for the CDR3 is TGTGCCAGCAGTACATCAACAGGGGGCGGCGCAGATACGCAGTATTTT. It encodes CASSTSTGGGADTQYF. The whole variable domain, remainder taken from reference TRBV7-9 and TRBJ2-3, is DTGVSQNPRHKITKRGQNVTFRCDPISEHNRLYWYRQTLGQGPEFLTYFQNEAQLEKSRLLSDRFSAERPKGSFSTLEIQRTEQGDSAMYLCASSTSTGGGADTQYFGPGTRLTVL.

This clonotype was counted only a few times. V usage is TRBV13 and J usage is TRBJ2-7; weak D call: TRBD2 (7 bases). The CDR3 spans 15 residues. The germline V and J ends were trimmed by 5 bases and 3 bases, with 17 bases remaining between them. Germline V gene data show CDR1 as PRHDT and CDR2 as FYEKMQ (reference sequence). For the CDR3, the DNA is TGTGCCAGCAGCCCCCCTGCGCGGGGGCACTACGAGCAGTACTTC. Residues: CASSPPARGHYEQYF.

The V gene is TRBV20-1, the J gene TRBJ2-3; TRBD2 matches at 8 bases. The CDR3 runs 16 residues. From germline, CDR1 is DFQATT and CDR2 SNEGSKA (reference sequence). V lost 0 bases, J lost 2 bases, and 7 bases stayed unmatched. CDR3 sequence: CSARDVSGTVTDTQYF. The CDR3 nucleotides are TGCAGTGCTAGAGATGTTAGCGGGACGGTCACAGATACGCAGTATTTT.

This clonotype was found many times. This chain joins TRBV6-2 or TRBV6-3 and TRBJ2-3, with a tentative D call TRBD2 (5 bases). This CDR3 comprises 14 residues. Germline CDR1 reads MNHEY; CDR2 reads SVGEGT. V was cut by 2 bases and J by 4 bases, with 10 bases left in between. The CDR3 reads CASSYQSGADTQYF. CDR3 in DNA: TGTGCCAGCAGTTACCAGAGCGGCGCAGATACGCAGTATTTT.

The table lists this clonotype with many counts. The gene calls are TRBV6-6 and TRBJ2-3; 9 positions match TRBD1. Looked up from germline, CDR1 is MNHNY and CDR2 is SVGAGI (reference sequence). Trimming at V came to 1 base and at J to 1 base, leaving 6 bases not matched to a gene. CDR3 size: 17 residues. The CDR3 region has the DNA TGTGCCAGCAGTTACTTGGGGACAGGGATGGGCACAGATACGCAGTATTTT. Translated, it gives CASSYLGTGMGTDTQYF.

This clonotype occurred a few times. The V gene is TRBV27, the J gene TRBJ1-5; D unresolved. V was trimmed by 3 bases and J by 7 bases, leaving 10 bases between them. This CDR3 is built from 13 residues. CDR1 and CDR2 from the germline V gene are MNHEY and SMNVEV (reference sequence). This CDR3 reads CASSFGLRQPQHF. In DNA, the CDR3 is TGTGCCAGCAGTTTTGGTTTACGGCAGCCCCAGCATTTT.

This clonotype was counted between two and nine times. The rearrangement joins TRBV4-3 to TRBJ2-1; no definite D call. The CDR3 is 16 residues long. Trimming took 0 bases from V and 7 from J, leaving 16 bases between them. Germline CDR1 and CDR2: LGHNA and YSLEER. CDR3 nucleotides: TGCGCCAGCAGCCAAGACAAGGTCCGCAATGGTAATGAGCAGTTCTTC. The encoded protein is CASSQDKVRNGNEQFF.

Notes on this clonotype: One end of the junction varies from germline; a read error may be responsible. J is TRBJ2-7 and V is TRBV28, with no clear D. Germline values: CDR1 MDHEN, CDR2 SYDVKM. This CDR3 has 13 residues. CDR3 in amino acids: CAGSLYKIYEQYF. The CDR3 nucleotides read TGCGCCGGCAGTTTATACAAAATCTACGAGCAGTACTTC. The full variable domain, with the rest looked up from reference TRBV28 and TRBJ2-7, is DVKVTQSSRYLVKRTGEKVFLECVQDMDHENMFWYRQDPGLGLRLIYFSYDVKMKEKGDIPEGYSVSREKKERFSLILESASTNQTSMYLCAGSLYKIYEQYFGPGTRLTVT.

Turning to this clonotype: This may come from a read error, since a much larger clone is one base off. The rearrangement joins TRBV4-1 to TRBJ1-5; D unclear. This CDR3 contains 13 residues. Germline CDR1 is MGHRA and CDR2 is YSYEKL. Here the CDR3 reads CASSHLSNPPQHF. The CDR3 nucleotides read TGCGCCAGCAGCCACCTTAGCAATCCGCCCCAGCATTTT.

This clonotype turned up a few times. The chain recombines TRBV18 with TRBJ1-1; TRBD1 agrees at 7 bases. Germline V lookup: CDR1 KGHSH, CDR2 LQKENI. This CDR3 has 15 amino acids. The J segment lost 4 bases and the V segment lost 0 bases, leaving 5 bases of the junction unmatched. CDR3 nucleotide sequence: TGTGCCAGCTCACCACCGACAGGGCCCACCACTGAAGCTTTCTTT. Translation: CASSPPTGPTTEAFF.

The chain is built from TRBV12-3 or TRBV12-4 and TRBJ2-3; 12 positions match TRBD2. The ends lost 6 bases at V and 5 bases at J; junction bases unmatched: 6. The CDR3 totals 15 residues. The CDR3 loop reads CASSASGGEVDTQYF. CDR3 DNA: TGTGCCAGCAGCGCTAGCGGGGGGGAGGTAGATACGCAGTATTTT.

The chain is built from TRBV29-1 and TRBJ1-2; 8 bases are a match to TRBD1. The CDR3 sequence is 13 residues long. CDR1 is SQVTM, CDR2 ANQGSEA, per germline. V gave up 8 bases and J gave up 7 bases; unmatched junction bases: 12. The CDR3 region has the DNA TGCAGCCACCGCGAGACAGGGGCTGGTGGCTACACCTTC. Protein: CSHRETGAGGYTF.

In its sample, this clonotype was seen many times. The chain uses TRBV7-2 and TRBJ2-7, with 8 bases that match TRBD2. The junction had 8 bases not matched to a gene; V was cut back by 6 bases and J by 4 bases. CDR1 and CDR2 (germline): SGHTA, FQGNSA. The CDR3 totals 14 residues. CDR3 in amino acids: CASRPGLGEYEQYF. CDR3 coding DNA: TGTGCCAGCAGGCCGGGACTAGGAGAATACGAGCAGTACTTC.

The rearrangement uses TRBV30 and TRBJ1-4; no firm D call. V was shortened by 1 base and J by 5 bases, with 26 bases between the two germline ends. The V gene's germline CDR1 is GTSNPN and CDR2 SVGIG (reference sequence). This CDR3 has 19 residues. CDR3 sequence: CAWSDYNGLGQASNEKLFF. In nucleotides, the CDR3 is TGTGCCTGGAGTGATTATAACGGACTGGGCCAAGCCTCAAATGAAAAACTGTTTTTT.

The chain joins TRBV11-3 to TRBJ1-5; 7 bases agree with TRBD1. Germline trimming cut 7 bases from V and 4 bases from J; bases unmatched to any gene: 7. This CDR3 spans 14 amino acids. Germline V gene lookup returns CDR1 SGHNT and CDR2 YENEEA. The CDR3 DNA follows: TGTGCCAGCAACAGGAGGACAGGTAATCAGCCCCAGCATTTT. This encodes CASNRRTGNQPQHF.

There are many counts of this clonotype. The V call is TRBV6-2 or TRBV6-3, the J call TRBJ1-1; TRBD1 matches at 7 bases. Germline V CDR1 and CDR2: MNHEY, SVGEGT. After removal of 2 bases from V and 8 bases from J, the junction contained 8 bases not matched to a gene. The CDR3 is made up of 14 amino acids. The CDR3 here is CASSYVDRVLEAFF. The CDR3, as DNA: TGTGCCAGCAGTTACGTCGACAGGGTTTTGGAAGCTTTCTTT.

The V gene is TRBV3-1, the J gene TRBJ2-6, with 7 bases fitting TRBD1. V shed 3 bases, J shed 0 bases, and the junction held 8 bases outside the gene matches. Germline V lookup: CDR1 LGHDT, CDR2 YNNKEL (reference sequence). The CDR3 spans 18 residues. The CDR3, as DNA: TGTGCCAGCAGCCATAGGGGGACAGCCACCTCTGGGGCCAACGTCCTGACTTTC. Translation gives CASSHRGTATSGANVLTF.

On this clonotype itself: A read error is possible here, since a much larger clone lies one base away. The CDR3 sequence: CANSYPVEGQDLEAFF. CDR3 DNA: TGTGCCAACAGTTACCCGGTCGAGGGACAGGACCTTGAAGCTTTCTTT. The rearrangement links TRBV6-2 or TRBV6-3 to TRBJ1-1, with 8 bases lining up with TRBD1. CDR3 length: 16 residues. Germline-derived CDR1 and CDR2 are MNHEY and SVGEGT.

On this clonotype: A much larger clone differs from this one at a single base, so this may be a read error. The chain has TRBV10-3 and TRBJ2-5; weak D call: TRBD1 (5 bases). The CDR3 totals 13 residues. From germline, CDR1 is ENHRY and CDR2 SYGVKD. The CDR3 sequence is CAISDQGREPQYF. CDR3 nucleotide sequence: TGTGCCATCAGTGATCAGGGTAGAGAGCCCCAGTACTTC.

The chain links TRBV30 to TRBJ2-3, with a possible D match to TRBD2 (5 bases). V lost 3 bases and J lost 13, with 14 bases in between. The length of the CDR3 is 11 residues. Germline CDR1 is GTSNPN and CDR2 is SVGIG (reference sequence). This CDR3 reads CAWSDGGLEYF. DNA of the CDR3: TGTGCCTGGAGCGACGGCGGGTTGGAGTATTTT.

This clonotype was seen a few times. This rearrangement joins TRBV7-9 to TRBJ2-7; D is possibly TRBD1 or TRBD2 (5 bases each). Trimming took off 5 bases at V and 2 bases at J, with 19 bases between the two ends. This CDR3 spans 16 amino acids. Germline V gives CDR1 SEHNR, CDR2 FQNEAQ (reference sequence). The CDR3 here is CASSQAPSRAPYEQYF. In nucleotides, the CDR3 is TGTGCCAGCAGCCAGGCCCCTAGCAGGGCTCCCTACGAGCAGTACTTC.

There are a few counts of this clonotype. The CDR3 reads CASSQDLTNEYEQYF. DNA of the CDR3: TGCGCCAGCAGCCAAGATCTCACAAACGAGTACGAGCAGTACTTC. The chain recombines TRBV4-3 with TRBJ2-7; D gene uncertain. CDR3 length: 15 amino acids. Trimming removed 0 bases at V and 4 bases at J, with 13 bases between. Germline CDR1 and CDR2: LGHNA and YSLEER.

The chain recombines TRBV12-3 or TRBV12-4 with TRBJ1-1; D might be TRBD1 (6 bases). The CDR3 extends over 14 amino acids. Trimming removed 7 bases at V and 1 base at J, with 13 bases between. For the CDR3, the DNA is TGTGCCAGCATATTACAGGGAAAGAACACTGAAGCTTTCTTT. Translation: CASILQGKNTEAFF.